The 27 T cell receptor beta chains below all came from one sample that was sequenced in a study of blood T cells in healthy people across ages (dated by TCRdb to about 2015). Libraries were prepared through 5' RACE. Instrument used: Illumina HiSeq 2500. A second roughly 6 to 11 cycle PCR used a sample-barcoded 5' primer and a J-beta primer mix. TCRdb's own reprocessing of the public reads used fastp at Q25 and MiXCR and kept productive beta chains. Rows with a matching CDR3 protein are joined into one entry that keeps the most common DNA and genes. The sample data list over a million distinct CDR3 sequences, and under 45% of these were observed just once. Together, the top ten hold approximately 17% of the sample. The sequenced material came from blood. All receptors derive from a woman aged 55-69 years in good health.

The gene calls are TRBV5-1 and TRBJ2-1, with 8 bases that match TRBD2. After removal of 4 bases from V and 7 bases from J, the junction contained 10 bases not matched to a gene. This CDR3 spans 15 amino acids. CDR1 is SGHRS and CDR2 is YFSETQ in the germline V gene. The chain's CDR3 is CASSLARTSTNEQFF. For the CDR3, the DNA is TGCGCCAGCAGCCTCGCGCGGACTAGCACAAATGAGCAGTTCTTC.

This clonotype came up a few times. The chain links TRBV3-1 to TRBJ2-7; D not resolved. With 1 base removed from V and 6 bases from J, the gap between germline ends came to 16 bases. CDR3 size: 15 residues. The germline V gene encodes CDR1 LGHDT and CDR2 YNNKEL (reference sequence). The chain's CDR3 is CASSQGGPGFREQYF. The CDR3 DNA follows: TGTGCCAGCAGCCAAGGTGGCCCGGGTTTCCGCGAGCAGTACTTC.

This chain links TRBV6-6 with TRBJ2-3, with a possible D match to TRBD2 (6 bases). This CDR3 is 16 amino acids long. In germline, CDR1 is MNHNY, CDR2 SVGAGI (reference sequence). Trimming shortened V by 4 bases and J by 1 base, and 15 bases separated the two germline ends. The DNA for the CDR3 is TGTGCCAGCAGTTCACTCCGGTCTAGCGGCACAGATACGCAGTATTTT. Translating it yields CASSSLRSSGTDTQYF.

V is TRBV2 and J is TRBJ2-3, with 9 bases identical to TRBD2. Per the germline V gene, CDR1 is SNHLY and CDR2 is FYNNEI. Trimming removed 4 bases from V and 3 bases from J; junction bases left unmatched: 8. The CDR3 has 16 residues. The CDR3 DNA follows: TGTGCCAGCAGTGCTATTGGGCTAGCGGGAACAGATACGCAGTATTTT. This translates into CASSAIGLAGTDTQYF.

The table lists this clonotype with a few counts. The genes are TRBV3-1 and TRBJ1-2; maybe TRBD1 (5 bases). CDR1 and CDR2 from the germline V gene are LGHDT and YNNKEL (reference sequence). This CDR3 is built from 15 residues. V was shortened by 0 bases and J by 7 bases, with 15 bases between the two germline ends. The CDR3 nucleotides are TGTGCCAGCAGCCAAGACGCCCGGCTAGGGGCTGGCTACACCTTC. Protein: CASSQDARLGAGYTF.

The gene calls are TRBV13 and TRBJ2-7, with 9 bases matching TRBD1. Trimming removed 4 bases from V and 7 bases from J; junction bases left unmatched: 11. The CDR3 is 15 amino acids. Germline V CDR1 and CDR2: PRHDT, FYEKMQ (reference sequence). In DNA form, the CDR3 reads TGTGCCAGCAGCTCAGGACAGGGGTCCTACAATGAGCAGTACTTC. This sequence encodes CASSSGQGSYNEQYF.

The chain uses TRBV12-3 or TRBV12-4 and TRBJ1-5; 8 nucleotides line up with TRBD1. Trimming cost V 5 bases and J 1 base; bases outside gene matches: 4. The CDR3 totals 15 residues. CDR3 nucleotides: TGTGCCAGCAGTCACCGGACAGGGAGCAATCAGCCCCAGCATTTT. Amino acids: CASSHRTGSNQPQHF.

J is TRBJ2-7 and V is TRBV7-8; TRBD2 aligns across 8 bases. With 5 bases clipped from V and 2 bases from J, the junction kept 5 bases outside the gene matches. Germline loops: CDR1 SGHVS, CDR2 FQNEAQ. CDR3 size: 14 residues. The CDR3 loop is CASSDTSGAYEQYF. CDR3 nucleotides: TGTGCCAGCAGCGATACTAGCGGAGCCTACGAGCAGTACTTC.

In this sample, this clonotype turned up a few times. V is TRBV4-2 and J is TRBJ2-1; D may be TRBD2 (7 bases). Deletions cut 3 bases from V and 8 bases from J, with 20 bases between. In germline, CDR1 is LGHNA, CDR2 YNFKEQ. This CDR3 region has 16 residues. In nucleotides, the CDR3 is TGTGCCAGCAGCCACTATTGGGGGGGGCCCGGCGATGAGCAGTTCTTC. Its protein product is CASSHYWGGPGDEQFF.

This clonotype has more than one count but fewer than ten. The CDR3 region is CASSYSTSGTAITDTQYF. DNA of the CDR3: TGTGCCAGCAGTTACTCGACTAGCGGGACGGCAATCACAGATACGCAGTATTTT. The genes are TRBV6-2 or TRBV6-3 and TRBJ2-3; 11 bases are shared with TRBD2. With 0 bases clipped from V and 2 bases from J, the junction kept 7 bases outside the gene matches. The CDR3 is made up of 18 amino acids. Germline V gene data show CDR1 as MNHEY and CDR2 as SVGEGT.

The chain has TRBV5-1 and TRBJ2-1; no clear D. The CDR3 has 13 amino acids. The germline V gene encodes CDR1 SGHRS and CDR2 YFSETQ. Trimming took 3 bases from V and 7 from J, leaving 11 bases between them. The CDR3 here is CASSYWQSNEQFF. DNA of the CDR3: TGCGCCAGCAGCTATTGGCAGTCGAATGAGCAGTTCTTC.

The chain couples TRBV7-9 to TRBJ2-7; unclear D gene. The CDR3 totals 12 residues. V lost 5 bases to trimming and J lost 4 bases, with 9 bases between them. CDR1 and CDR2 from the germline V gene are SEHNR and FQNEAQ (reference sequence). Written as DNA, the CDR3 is TGTGCCAGCAGCAAAGATAAATACGAGCAGTACTTC. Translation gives CASSKDKYEQYF.

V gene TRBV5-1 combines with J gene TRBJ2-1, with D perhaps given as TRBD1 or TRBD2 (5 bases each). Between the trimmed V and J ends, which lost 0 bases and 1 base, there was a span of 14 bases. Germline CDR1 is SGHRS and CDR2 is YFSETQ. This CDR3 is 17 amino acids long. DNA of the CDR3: TGCGCCAGCAGCTTGGCCCCGGGACCCCAATCCTACAATGAGCAGTTCTTC. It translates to CASSLAPGPQSYNEQFF.

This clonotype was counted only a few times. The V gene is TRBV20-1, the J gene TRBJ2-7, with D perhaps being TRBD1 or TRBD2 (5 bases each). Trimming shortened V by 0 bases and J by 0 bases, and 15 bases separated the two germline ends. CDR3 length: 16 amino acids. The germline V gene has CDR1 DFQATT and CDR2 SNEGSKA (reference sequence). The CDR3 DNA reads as TGCAGTGCTAGAGATCCCGCAGCAGGGAGCTCCTACGAGCAGTACTTC. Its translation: CSARDPAAGSSYEQYF.

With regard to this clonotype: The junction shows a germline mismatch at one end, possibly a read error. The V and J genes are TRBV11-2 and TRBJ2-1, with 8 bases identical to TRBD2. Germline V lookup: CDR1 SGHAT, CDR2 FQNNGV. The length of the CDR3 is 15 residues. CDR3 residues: CASSPSAGGVNEQLF. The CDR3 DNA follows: TGTGCCAGCAGCCCTTCGGCGGGAGGAGTAAATGAGCAGTTATTC.

In DNA form, the CDR3 reads TGCAGTGCTACCGGTAGGGTCGACACTGAAGCTTTCTTT. The encoded protein is CSATGRVDTEAFF. The rearrangement joins TRBV20-1 to TRBJ1-1; the D is unclear. Germline V CDR1 and CDR2: DFQATT, SNEGSKA (reference sequence). The CDR3 contains 13 residues. V was trimmed by 4 bases and J by 3 bases, leaving 12 bases between them.

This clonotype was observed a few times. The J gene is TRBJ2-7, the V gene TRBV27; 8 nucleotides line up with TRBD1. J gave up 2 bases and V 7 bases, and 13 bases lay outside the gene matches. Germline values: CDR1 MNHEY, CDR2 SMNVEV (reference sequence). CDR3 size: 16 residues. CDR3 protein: CASIPKGTGVTYEQYF. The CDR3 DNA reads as TGTGCCAGCATCCCAAAAGGGACAGGCGTTACCTACGAGCAGTACTTC.

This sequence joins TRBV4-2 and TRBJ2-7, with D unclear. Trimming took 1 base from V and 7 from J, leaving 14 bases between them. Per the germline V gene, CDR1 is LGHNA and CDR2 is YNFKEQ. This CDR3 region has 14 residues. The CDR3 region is CASSQGIRNNEQYF. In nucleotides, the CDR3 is TGTGCCAGCAGCCAAGGGATCAGGAACAATGAGCAGTACTTC.

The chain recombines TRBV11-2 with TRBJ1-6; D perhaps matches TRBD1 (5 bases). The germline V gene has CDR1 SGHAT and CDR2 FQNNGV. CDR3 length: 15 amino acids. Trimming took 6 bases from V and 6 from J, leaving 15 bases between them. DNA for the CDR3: TGTGCCAGCAGAGCACCGGGACGGCTTAATTCACCCCTCCACTTT. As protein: CASRAPGRLNSPLHF.

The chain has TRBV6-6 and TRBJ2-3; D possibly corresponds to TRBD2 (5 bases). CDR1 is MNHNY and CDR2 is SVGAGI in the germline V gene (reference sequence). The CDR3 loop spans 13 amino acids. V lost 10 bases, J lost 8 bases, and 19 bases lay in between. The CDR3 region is CATTTGSTPTQYF. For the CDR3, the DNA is TGTGCCACCACGACGGGATCCACCCCTACGCAGTATTTT.

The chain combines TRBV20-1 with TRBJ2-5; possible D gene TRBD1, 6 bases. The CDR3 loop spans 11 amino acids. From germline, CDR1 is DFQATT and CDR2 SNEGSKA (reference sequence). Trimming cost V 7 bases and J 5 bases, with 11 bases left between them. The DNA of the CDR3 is TGCAGTGATTTAGACAGGGAGACCCAGTACTTC. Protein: CSDLDRETQYF.

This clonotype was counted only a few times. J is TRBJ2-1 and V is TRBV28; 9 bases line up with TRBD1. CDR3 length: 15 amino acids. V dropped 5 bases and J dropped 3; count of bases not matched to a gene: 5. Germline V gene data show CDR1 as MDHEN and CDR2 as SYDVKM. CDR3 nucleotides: TGTGCCAGCAGTCTAGACAGGGGGATCTACAATGAGCAGTTCTTC. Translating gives CASSLDRGIYNEQFF.

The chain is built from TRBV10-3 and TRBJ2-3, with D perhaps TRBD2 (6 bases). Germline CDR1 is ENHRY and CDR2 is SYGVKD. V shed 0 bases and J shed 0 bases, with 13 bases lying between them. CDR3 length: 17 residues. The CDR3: CAISESIQRVSTDTQYF. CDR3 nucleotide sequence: TGTGCCATCAGTGAGTCGATACAGCGGGTTAGCACAGATACGCAGTATTTT.

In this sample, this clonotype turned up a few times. The CDR3 sequence: CASRDRGQPQHF. Here the CDR3 DNA reads TGTGCCAGCAGGGACCGGGGTCAGCCCCAGCATTTT. V is TRBV6-5 and J is TRBJ1-5; D is unclear. The CDR3 totals 12 residues. Germline loops: CDR1 MNHEY, CDR2 SVGAGI. Trimming took 6 bases from V and 6 from J, leaving 9 bases between them.

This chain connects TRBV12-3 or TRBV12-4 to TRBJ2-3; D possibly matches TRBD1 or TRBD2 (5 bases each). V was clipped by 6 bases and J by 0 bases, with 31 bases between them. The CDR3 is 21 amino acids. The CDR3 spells CASSSTGTRQYITSSTDTQYF. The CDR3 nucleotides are TGTGCCAGCAGCAGCACCGGGACCCGACAATACATCACCTCTAGCACAGATACGCAGTATTTT.

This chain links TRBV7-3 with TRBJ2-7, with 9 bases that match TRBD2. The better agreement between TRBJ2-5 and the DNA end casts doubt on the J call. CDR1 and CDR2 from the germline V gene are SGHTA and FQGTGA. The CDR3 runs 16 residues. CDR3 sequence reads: CASSPRGSGRFETQYF. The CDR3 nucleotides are TGTGCCAGCAGCCCCCGGGGTAGCGGGAGATTTGAGACCCAGTACTTC.

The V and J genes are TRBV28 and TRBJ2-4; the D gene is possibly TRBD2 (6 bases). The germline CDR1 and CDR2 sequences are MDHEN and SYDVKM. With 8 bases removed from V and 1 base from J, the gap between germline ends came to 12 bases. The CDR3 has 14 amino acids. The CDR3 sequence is CASQWGRAKNIQYF. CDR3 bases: TGTGCCAGCCAATGGGGGAGGGCCAAAAACATTCAGTACTTC.